This TCR beta chain was sequenced for a study of blood T cell repertoires in COVID-19. Participants, about 18 to 95 years old, spanned around 26 US areas. The CDR3 sequence is 14 residues long. V lost 1 base, J lost 3 bases, and 2 bases stayed unmatched. Germline loops: CDR1 LNHNV, CDR2 YYDKDF (reference sequence). Authors' methods: Nucleated cell counts were estimated from reference gene primer amplification. Sequencing used immunoSEQ multiplex PCR; TCRdb keeps in-frame clones, though not all of them. The D gene and trimming were derived from the DNA, and the V and J assignments and clone size from that table. Of roughly 180,000 clones in the sample, about nine tenths are singletons; the top ten hold approximately 2.1%. This clone was seen once.

The source material was PBMCs or T cells enriched from blood (not recorded which). The V call is TRBV15, the J call TRBJ2-5; 7 nucleotides agree with TRBD2. The TCR comes from a woman younger than 45 who had recovered from COVID-19. This CDR3 is CATSRGLAEETQYF. DNA of the CDR3: TGTGCCACCAGCAGAGGTCTAGCGGAAGAGACCCAGTACTTC. Using reference TRBV15 and TRBJ2-5 for the parts outside the CDR3, the full variable domain is DAMVIQNPRYQVTQFGKPVTLSCSQTLNHNVMYWYQQKSSQAPKLLFHYYDKDFNNEADTPDNFQSRRPNTSFCFLDIRSPGLGDTAMYLCATSRGLAEETQYFGPGTRLLVL.